The clone carrying this T cell receptor beta chain was seen repeatedly, ten times or more. TCRdb used MiXCR to reprocess the PCR reads, holding one entry per CDR3 protein. The data show under 650,000 distinct CDR3 sequences, approximately 20% seen once. The data are from a study of molecular identifiers for immune sequencing clone quantification. Trimming stripped 0 bases from V and 2 bases from J, with 12 bases between. Germline loops: CDR1 SGHAT, CDR2 FQNNGV. This CDR3 has 16 amino acids. Naive CD8 libraries came from about 20,000 to 1,000,000 sorted cells with 10%, 30% or 50% RNA. The specimen sequenced was naive CD8+ T cells from blood, with Jurkat cell RNA spiked in. Specified subset: FACS-sorted CD8+CD4-CCR7+CD45RA+ naive T cells. The receptor's source is a human donor in good health. Some libraries in this study had Jurkat cell RNA spiked in. The chain has TRBV11-2 and TRBJ2-3; the D gene is possibly TRBD2 (6 bases). The CDR3 nucleotides are TGTGCCAGCAGCTTAGATTGGGCGGGGTACACAGATACGCAGTATTTT. It is translated as CASSLDWAGYTDTQYF.